The present T cell receptor (beta chain) was sequenced within a study of blood T cells in healthy people across ages. Study-wide results and caveats: A roughly linear age-dependent decrease characterized TCR beta diversity per million T cells.

Donors were healthy Caucasian individuals from Russia aged roughly 6 to 90. PCR was performed a second time for about 7 to 12 cycles using a sample-barcoded 5' primer and a J-beta primer mix. Each CDR3 protein gets one entry after TCRdb re-called the 5' RACE reads with MiXCR. The table has about 1.1 million distinct CDR3 sequences, roughly two fifths seen once. A single count supports this clonotype. Its target is not known. The receptor was isolated from a man between 18 and 29 years old in good health. The sample was blood.

The CDR3 bases are TGTGCCAGCAGTTGCGCGGGGGCTACTAATGAAAAACTGTTTTTT. Its translation is CASSCAGATNEKLFF. The chain carries TRBV6-2 or TRBV6-3 and TRBJ1-4; TRBD1 is a possible D gene (6 bases). The CDR3 has 15 amino acids. Looked up from germline, CDR1 is MNHEY and CDR2 is SVGEGT. Trimming left V 4 bases short and J 2 bases short, with 11 bases between.